The rows below give T cell receptor beta chains drawn from one sample of a study of beta chain features in type 1 diabetes. Repertoires were generated with immunoSEQ multiplex PCR, while TCRdb's copy carries only in-frame clones and drops some. The sample lists 130,000 to 150,000 clones, 10% to 15% occurring once. Sequencing was carried out using central memory CD4+ T cells from blood. The source of these receptors is a man aged 18 to 30 with type 1 diabetes. Each CDR3 is given with its conserved first and last residue. D genes are given only for firm matches. Expanded clones get a size class; other rows say once, few or many, or leave the size out.

d_gene,j_gene,abundance,v_gene,CDR3nt,CDR3aa
NA,TRBJ1-2,NA,TRBV10-3,TGTGCCATCAAGCTGGCAGACACTAACTATGGCTACACCTTC,CAIKLADTNYGYTF
NA,TRBJ1-2,NA,TRBV7-9,TGTGCCAGCAGCTTAAGAACCCAATATGGCTACACCTTC,CASSLRTQYGYTF
NA,TRBJ1-5,many,TRBV28,TGTGCCAGCATCGGGGGCAATCAGCCCCAGCATTTT,CASIGGNQPQHF
NA,TRBJ1-2,NA,TRBV18,TGTGCCAGCTCACCGCAAGGCTCTGATCATAGCTACACCTTC,CASSPQGSDHSYTF
NA,TRBJ2-3,NA,TRBV5-1,TGCGCCAGCAGCTTGGCGTTTGGGGGAGCAGATACGCAGTATTTT,CASSLAFGGADTQYF
NA,TRBJ2-3,few,TRBV11-2,TGTGCCAGCAGCTTAGTTTTCACAGATACGCAGTATTTT,CASSLVFTDTQYF
TRBD1,TRBJ1-2,NA,TRBV29-1,TGCAGCGTTGAACCGGGACAGGACTATGGCTACACCTTC,CSVEPGQDYGYTF
NA,TRBJ2-1,few,TRBV14,TGTGCCAGCAGCCATAGAAGGGCAGGGGGGTTTTACAATGAGCAGTTCTTC,CASSHRRAGGFYNEQFF
TRBD1,TRBJ1-6,NA,TRBV28,TGTGCCAGCAGCCGGACAGGGATTGGTTCACCCCTCCACTTT,CASSRTGIGSPLHF
NA,TRBJ1-5,few,TRBV6-5,TGTGCCAGCGGGCCTTTTGGCAATCAGCCCCAGCATTTT,CASGPFGNQPQHF
NA,TRBJ1-4,NA,TRBV29-1,TGCAGCATCTCAGGCTCGAGGGGCGAAAAACTGTTTTTT,CSISGSRGEKLFF
TRBD1,TRBJ2-3,NA,TRBV7-3,TGTGCCAGCAGCTTCCGGGACAGGGGGCGAGATACGCAGTATTTT,CASSFRDRGRDTQYF
NA,TRBJ2-4,few,TRBV6-1,TGTGCCAGCAGTGATTTGGGCAGGGCCGGAGCAATCGACATTCAGTACTTC,CASSDLGRAGAIDIQYF
TRBD1,TRBJ2-1,few,TRBV6-5,TGTGCCAGCCGGGGACAGGAGTACAATGAGCAGTTCTTC,CASRGQEYNEQFF
NA,TRBJ2-2,few,TRBV9,TGTGCCAGCAGCCCCCAGGCAGGACTCACCGGGGAGCTGTTTTTT,CASSPQAGLTGELFF
NA,TRBJ1-5,few,TRBV30,TGTGCCTGGAGCGGTAGCAATCAGCCCCAGCATTTT,CAWSGSNQPQHF
NA,TRBJ1-6,NA,TRBV5-1,TGCGCCAGCAGCCCCGGACAGTTGAATTCACCCCTCCACTTT,CASSPGQLNSPLHF
NA,TRBJ2-2,NA,TRBV5-1,TGCGCCAGCATCTTAGGGATGAACACCGGGGAGCTGTTTTTT,CASILGMNTGELFF
NA,TRBJ1-5,few,TRBV28,TGTGCCAGCAGTGTCCCCGTAGAGGGGGATCAGCCCCAGCATTTT,CASSVPVEGDQPQHF
NA,TRBJ2-4,medium-sized,TRBV7-9,TGTGCCAGCAGCCCCCAATCGGGCTTC,CASSPQSGF
NA,TRBJ2-7,once,TRBV7-2,TGTGCCAGCAGTTTACGGGCGATCTACGAGCAGTACTTC,CASSLRAIYEQYF
NA,TRBJ1-2,NA,TRBV28,TGTGCCAGCCGCGGCGGAGGGGCTGACGGCTACACCTTC,CASRGGGADGYTF
NA,TRBJ2-5,few,TRBV5-4,TGTGCCAGCAGCTTGTATGAAACGGTAGAGACCCAGTACTTC,CASSLYETVETQYF
TRBD1,TRBJ2-7,many,TRBV30,TGTGCCTGGAGCACACCTGGGACAGCCTACGAGCAGTACTTC,CAWSTPGTAYEQYF
NA,TRBJ1-2,few,TRBV10-3,TGTGCCATCAACAGGGATGAGCTGGGTTATGGCTACACCTTC,CAINRDELGYGYTF
NA,TRBJ1-6,many,TRBV15,TGTGCCACCAGCAGAGATCGGGCGGGTAATTCACCCCTCCACTTT,CATSRDRAGNSPLHF
TRBD2,TRBJ2-7,few,TRBV19,TGTGCCAGTAGTCTAAGGGGAGGGCTTGGTAATTTTCAGGTCTACGAGCAGTACTTC,CASSLRGGLGNFQVYEQYF
TRBD1,TRBJ1-2,NA,TRBV7-9,TGTGCCAGCAGCACCGGGACAGCCAACCCCCATTTC,CASSTGTANPHF
NA,TRBJ2-7,NA,TRBV7-9,TGTGCCAGCAGCTTTTCGACGACGGGCTCCTACGAGCAGTACTTC,CASSFSTTGSYEQYF
NA,TRBJ1-3,NA,TRBV15,TGTGCCACCAGCAGAGACGGGATTTCTGGAAACACCATATATTTT,CATSRDGISGNTIYF
NA,TRBJ1-2,few,TRBV7-9,TGTGCCAGCAGCCTAGAAGCTTATGGCTACACCTTC,CASSLEAYGYTF
NA,TRBJ1-6,NA,TRBV5-1,TGCGCCAGCAGCCCGGGTCAGAACTTACCGGGAGGTTCACCCCTCCACTTT,CASSPGQNLPGGSPLHF
TRBD1,TRBJ2-1,NA,TRBV4-1,TGCGCCAGCAGCCAAGATAGGACAGGGCACTACAATGAGCAGTTCTTC,CASSQDRTGHYNEQFF
TRBD1,TRBJ1-5,NA,TRBV30,TGTGCCTGGAGTGTGTTGGGACAGGTCAATCAGCCCCAGCATTTT,CAWSVLGQVNQPQHF
NA,TRBJ1-1,few,TRBV18,TGTGCCAGCTCACCCCCAGGGGTGGGTGAAGCTTTCTTT,CASSPPGVGEAFF
TRBD1,TRBJ1-1,few,TRBV7-9,TGTGCCAGCAGCTTAATCGTGGGACAGGCCGGAAGGATGAACACTGAAGCTTTCTTT,CASSLIVGQAGRMNTEAFF
NA,TRBJ1-6,few,TRBV14,TGTGCCAGCAGCCATGGTAATTCACCCCTCCACTTT,CASSHGNSPLHF